This entry lists 21 T cell receptor beta chains sequenced from one sample in a study of control samples from healthy donors and cancer patients. Profiled with immunoSEQ multiplex PCR; TCRdb holds only in-frame clones, not every one. The sample consists of more than 70,000 clones, approximately 93% of them appearing once. The sequencing input was blood. The receptor source for this set is a woman aged 25-40 years in good health.

V is TRBV28 and J is TRBJ1-2; D call uncertain. The CDR3 loop spans 16 amino acids. Looked up from germline, CDR1 is MDHEN and CDR2 is SYDVKM. Trimming took 7 bases from V and 7 from J, leaving 25 bases between them. CDR3 coding DNA: TGTGCCAGCACCCCTCCGGGCGCGACCCGTTTTGGTGGCTACACCTTC. Translating gives CASTPPGATRFGGYTF.

The rearrangement uses TRBV9 and TRBJ2-2; D possibly corresponds to TRBD1 (6 bases). The CDR3 runs 17 residues. The V and J ends lost 3 bases and 4 bases respectively, with 19 bases between them. Germline assignment: CDR1 SGDLS and CDR2 YYNGEE. CDR3 DNA sequence: TGTGCCAGCAGCGACTCAGGGGTCCCTTTCTTCACCGGGGAGCTGTTTTTT. Residues: CASSDSGVPFFTGELFF.

The chain combines TRBV29-1 with TRBJ2-1, with 9 bases identical to TRBD2. Germline V CDR1 and CDR2: SQVTM, ANQGSEA. J gave up 6 bases and V 5 bases, and 8 bases lay outside the gene matches. The CDR3 loop spans 14 amino acids. The CDR3 region is CSVPIAGVGNEQFF. The CDR3 DNA is TGCAGCGTTCCGATAGCGGGAGTGGGCAATGAGCAGTTCTTC.

This chain uses TRBV7-9 with TRBJ1-2; 8 bases match TRBD1. Germline CDR1 and CDR2: SEHNR and FQNEAQ (reference sequence). The J segment lost 4 bases and the V segment lost 1 base, leaving 8 bases of the junction unmatched. The CDR3 consists of 16 residues. The CDR3 DNA reads as TGTGCCAGCAGCTTAGTGGCAGGGGGCCCCAGCTATGGCTACACCTTC. Protein: CASSLVAGGPSYGYTF.

This chain joins TRBV19 and TRBJ2-7; weak D call: TRBD2 (6 bases). The V end was cut by 5 bases, the J end by 0 bases, with 14 bases between. The CDR3 spans 15 residues. The germline gives CDR1 LNHDA, CDR2 SQIVND (reference sequence). The CDR3 is CASSLSGYPSYEQYF. In DNA form, the CDR3 reads TGTGCCAGTAGTCTGAGCGGGTACCCCTCCTACGAGCAGTACTTC.

The chain links TRBV18 to TRBJ1-1; D not resolved. Germline V gives CDR1 KGHSH, CDR2 LQKENI. The CDR3 totals 14 residues. V was trimmed by 7 bases and J by 1 base, leaving 13 bases between them. The CDR3 sequence: CASFRTEKNTEAFF. DNA of the CDR3: TGTGCCAGCTTCCGGACGGAAAAGAACACTGAAGCTTTCTTT.

This clone is a singleton in its sample. The V and J genes are TRBV27 and TRBJ1-1; a weak D match, TRBD1 (5 bases). Trimming stripped 4 bases from V and 9 bases from J, with 15 bases between. The CDR3 is 13 amino acids. The germline gives CDR1 MNHEY, CDR2 SMNVEV (reference sequence). Here the CDR3 reads CASSSPLGLQAFF. The CDR3 coding sequence is TGTGCCAGCAGTTCTCCCTTGGGACTGCAAGCTTTCTTT.

V usage is TRBV6-2 or TRBV6-3 and J usage is TRBJ1-2; a weak D match, TRBD1 (5 bases). In germline, CDR1 is MNHEY, CDR2 SVGEGT. Trimming stripped 0 bases from V and 4 bases from J, with 12 bases between. There are 15 residues in the CDR3. CDR3 nucleotide sequence: TGTGCCAGCAGTTACTCCGGGACTAAGATCTATGGCTACACCTTC. As protein: CASSYSGTKIYGYTF.

V is TRBV19 and J is TRBJ1-1; TRBD1 agrees at 9 bases. This CDR3 has 14 residues. The J segment lost 6 bases and the V segment lost 9 bases, leaving 11 bases of the junction unmatched. Germline values: CDR1 LNHDA, CDR2 SQIVND (reference sequence). For the CDR3, the DNA is TGTGCCAGCAGGCCCCGGGGACAGGGTGCTGAAGCTTTCTTT. This sequence encodes CASRPRGQGAEAFF.

The chain joins TRBV5-4 to TRBJ1-2, with a tentative D call TRBD1 (6 bases). The ends were cut back, 4 bases at V and 1 base at J, with 17 bases in the middle. This CDR3 has 16 amino acids. Germline CDR1 reads SGHNT; CDR2 reads YYREEE (reference sequence). The CDR3 protein is CASSGEQGPINYGYTF. The CDR3 DNA reads TGTGCCAGCAGCGGCGAACAGGGACCGATTAACTATGGCTACACCTTC.

V gene TRBV28 combines with J gene TRBJ2-1; TRBD1 aligns across 10 bases. This CDR3 spans 15 amino acids. The trim removed 5 bases at V and 6 bases at J, leaving 7 bases unmatched. From germline, CDR1 is MDHEN and CDR2 SYDVKM. This chain's CDR3 is CASSPFDRGLNEQFF. CDR3 DNA: TGTGCCAGCAGTCCTTTCGACAGGGGGCTCAATGAGCAGTTCTTC.

This clone was picked up one time. V is TRBV28 and J is TRBJ2-7; no clear D. The V end was cut by 1 base, the J end by 0 bases, with 16 bases between. The CDR3 sequence is 17 residues long. Germline assignment: CDR1 MDHEN and CDR2 SYDVKM. The CDR3 sequence: CASSLFPRVGSSYEQYF. The CDR3 nucleotides are TGTGCCAGCAGTTTATTCCCCCGTGTAGGGTCCTCCTACGAGCAGTACTTC.

The chain recombines TRBV30 with TRBJ1-4, with a weak D call TRBD1 (5 bases). V dropped 0 bases and J dropped 8 bases, with 16 bases sitting between them. The length of the CDR3 is 15 residues. Germline-derived CDR1 and CDR2 are GTSNPN and SVGIG (reference sequence). Here the CDR3 DNA reads TGTGCCTGGAGTGTACTAGCGGGGGGTGAAGAAAAACTGTTTTTT. This translates into CAWSVLAGGEEKLFF.

This rearrangement joins TRBV7-8 to TRBJ1-5; D perhaps matches TRBD1 (5 bases). Germline CDR1 reads SGHVS; CDR2 reads FQNEAQ. The CDR3 is 13 residues long. V was clipped by 3 bases and J by 4 bases, with 7 bases between them. The CDR3 reads CASSFPGNQPQHF. The CDR3 nucleotides are TGTGCCAGCAGCTTTCCAGGGAATCAGCCCCAGCATTTT.

The chain uses TRBV19 and TRBJ2-1; TRBD2 aligns across 9 bases. The CDR3 loop spans 15 amino acids. Looked up from germline, CDR1 is LNHDA and CDR2 is SQIVND (reference sequence). V lost 6 bases and J lost 1; bases outside the gene matches: 4. The CDR3 DNA sequence: TGTGCCAGTAGAGTAGCGGGGGCATCCTACAATGAGCAGTTCTTC. It yields the protein CASRVAGASYNEQFF.

This sequence joins TRBV6-5 and TRBJ2-3, with TRBD1 identical over 8 bases. This CDR3 is built from 13 residues. The junction had 3 bases not matched to a gene; V was cut back by 6 bases and J by 4 bases. From germline, CDR1 is MNHEY and CDR2 SVGAGI. CDR3 region: CASRSGGADTQYF. The DNA for the CDR3 is TGTGCCAGCAGGTCAGGGGGCGCAGATACGCAGTATTTT.

The V gene is TRBV6-5, the J gene TRBJ1-5; 9 bases agree with TRBD1. The trim removed 6 bases at V and 9 bases at J, leaving 6 bases unmatched. The length of the CDR3 is 13 residues. CDR1 is MNHEY and CDR2 is SVGAGI in the germline V gene. CDR3 sequence (DNA): TGTGCCAGCAGGGGACAGGGAGGGAGGCCCCAGCATTTT. Protein: CASRGQGGRPQHF.

This chain uses TRBV9 with TRBJ2-3; D tentatively reads TRBD1 or TRBD2 (6 bases each). Germline V gene sequence: CDR1 SGDLS, CDR2 YYNGEE. V shed 0 bases and J shed 3 bases, with 20 bases lying between them. This CDR3 region has 18 residues. CDR3 DNA sequence: TGTGCCAGCAGCGTAGAGGAGGGGGGCAGGCCGGAGACAGATACGCAGTATTTT. Its protein is CASSVEEGGRPETDTQYF. Based on the CDR3 plus reference TRBV9 and TRBJ2-3, the full variable domain is DSGVTQTPKHLITATGQRVTLRCSPRSGDLSVYWYQQSLDQGLQFLIQYYNGEERAKGNILERFSAQQFPDLHSELNLSSLELGDSALYFCASSVEEGGRPETDTQYFGPGTRLTVL.

V is TRBV9 and J is TRBJ2-7, with D possibly being TRBD2 (5 bases). The CDR3 runs to 13 residues. The V and J ends lost 7 bases and 5 bases respectively, with 16 bases between them. Germline lookup yields CDR1 SGDLS and CDR2 YYNGEE. Here the CDR3 DNA reads TGTGCCAGCTCCCGAGGGATAACGGACGAGCAGTACTTC. Translation: CASSRGITDEQYF.

The CDR3 sequence: CASTDAGGWDTQYF. The CDR3 DNA reads as TGTGCCAGCACCGACGCGGGGGGGTGGGATACGCAGTATTTT. The genes are TRBV3-1 (or the pseudogene TRBV3-2) and TRBJ2-3; 9 nucleotides agree with TRBD2. V was clipped by 7 bases and J by 6 bases; unmatched bases: 8. CDR1 LGHDT and CDR2 YNNKEL come from the germline V gene (reference sequence). The CDR3 is made up of 14 amino acids.

The J gene is TRBJ1-1, the V gene TRBV19; 8 bases map to TRBD1. Germline CDR1 and CDR2: LNHDA and SQIVND (reference sequence). V dropped 6 bases and J dropped 1; count of bases not matched to a gene: 4. CDR3 length: 14 amino acids. The CDR3: CASRIGTGNTEAFF. CDR3 in DNA: TGTGCCAGTAGAATCGGGACAGGGAACACTGAAGCTTTCTTT.